The 18 T cell receptor beta chains in this list originate from one sample, sequenced in a study of type 1 regulatory T cells. TCRdb independently ran MiXCR on the reads; one entry per CDR3 protein. In the table there are 15,000 or so distinct CDR3 sequences, around 13% of which are singletons. These receptors are not linked to any known antigen. Sequencing was done on a sample of cultured T cells, either the whole culture or a sorted T cell fraction (not recorded which). These receptors came from a human donor in good health.

This clonotype is labeled as medium-sized. The chain carries TRBV12-3 or TRBV12-4 and TRBJ2-3; weak D call: TRBD1 (5 bases). Trimming took 5 bases from V and 0 from J, leaving 9 bases between them. There are 14 residues in the CDR3. In nucleotides, the CDR3 is TGTGCCAGCAGTCCCGACAGAAGCACAGATACGCAGTATTTT. Its protein product is CASSPDRSTDTQYF.

Many counts were recorded for this clonotype. CDR3 protein: CSVEAWGDVGFRNIQYF. The CDR3 DNA is TGCAGCGTTGAAGCCTGGGGAGACGTCGGATTTAGGAACATTCAGTACTTC. The V call is TRBV29-1, the J call TRBJ2-4, with D possibly being TRBD2 (5 bases). Trimming removed 1 base at V and 7 bases at J, with 23 bases between. The CDR3 has 17 amino acids. Germline loops: CDR1 SQVTM, CDR2 ANQGSEA. The variable domain in full, with the rest retrieved from reference TRBV29-1 and TRBJ2-4, is SAVISQKPSRDICQRGTSLTIQCQVDSQVTMMFWYRQQPGQSLTLIATANQGSEATYESGFVIDKFPISRPNLTFSTLTVSNMSPEDSSIYLCSVEAWGDVGFRNIQYFGAGTRLSVL.

The chain recombines TRBV20-1 with TRBJ2-7, with 10 bases aligning to TRBD1. Per the germline V gene, CDR1 is DFQATT and CDR2 is SNEGSKA (reference sequence). The CDR3 totals 15 residues. The junction had 5 bases not matched to a gene; V was cut back by 0 bases and J by 3 bases. The CDR3 is CSARDPGQGIYEQYF. In DNA, the CDR3 is TGCAGTGCTAGAGATCCGGGACAGGGGATCTACGAGCAGTACTTC.

Ten or more counts support this clonotype. The chain uses TRBV30 and TRBJ2-3, with unresolved D. This CDR3 contains 13 residues. The V gene's germline CDR1 is GTSNPN and CDR2 SVGIG (reference sequence). Deletions cut 0 bases from V and 4 bases from J, with 8 bases between. This CDR3 is CAWSVPGADTQYF. In DNA, the CDR3 is TGTGCCTGGAGTGTGCCGGGTGCAGATACGCAGTATTTT. The entire variable domain, with the rest obtained from reference TRBV30 and TRBJ2-3, is as follows: SQTIHQWPATLVQPVGSPLSLECTVEGTSNPNLYWYRQAAGRGLQLLFYSVGIGQISSEVPQNLSASRPQDRQFILSSKKLLLSDSGFYLCAWSVPGADTQYFGPGTRLTVL.

Many counts were recorded for this clonotype. The rearrangement joins TRBV6-1 to TRBJ2-7, with 8 bases lining up with TRBD1. V shed 5 bases and J 4 bases; nucleotides not matched to a gene: 19. CDR3 size: 18 residues. Germline V gives CDR1 MNHNS, CDR2 SASEGT. CDR3 DNA: TGTGCCAGCAGTCTTATTGGTCTGCGTCAGGGGGCTAGGTACGAGCAGTACTTC. This translates into CASSLIGLRQGARYEQYF.

The chain employs TRBV18 and TRBJ2-6; no clear D gene. Germline-derived CDR1 and CDR2 are KGHSH and LQKENI. The V end lost 3 bases, the J end lost 1 base, and 7 bases lay between the germline ends. The CDR3 extends over 15 amino acids. This chain's CDR3 is CASSPQRSGANVLTF. CDR3 DNA: TGTGCCAGCTCACCTCAGCGATCTGGGGCCAACGTCCTGACTTTC. The full variable domain, in which reference TRBV18 and TRBJ2-6 provide the parts outside the CDR3, is NAGVMQNPRHLVRRRGQEARLRCSPMKGHSHVYWYRQLPEEGLKFMVYLQKENIIDESGMPKERFSAEFPKEGPSILRIQQVVRGDSAAYFCASSPQRSGANVLTFGAGSRLTVL.

This clonotype was seen ten or more times. This sequence joins TRBV20-1 and TRBJ2-7; maybe TRBD1 (5 bases). This CDR3 has 12 amino acids. V was clipped by 3 bases and J by 1 base, with 7 bases between them. CDR1 and CDR2 from the germline V gene are DFQATT and SNEGSKA (reference sequence). CDR3 DNA sequence: TGCAGTGCTAGTCCAGGGTCCTACGAGCAGTACTTC. This gives the protein CSASPGSYEQYF.

This chain connects TRBV7-9 to TRBJ2-3; no reliable D call. Deletions cut 5 bases from V and 4 bases from J, with 16 bases between. The germline V gene has CDR1 SEHNR and CDR2 FQNEAQ (reference sequence). This CDR3 has 15 amino acids. CDR3 in amino acids: CASSRNVLSSDTQYF. Here the CDR3 DNA reads TGTGCCAGCAGCCGAAATGTCCTGTCCTCAGATACGCAGTATTTT.

The chain is built from TRBV20-1 and TRBJ1-5; 9 nucleotides agree with TRBD1. V dropped 5 bases and J dropped 3; count of bases not matched to a gene: 5. The germline CDR1 and CDR2 sequences are DFQATT and SNEGSKA (reference sequence). The CDR3 is 14 residues long. CDR3 DNA sequence: TGCAGTGCTTTAAGGGACAGGGTCAATCAGCCCCAGCATTTT. Protein sequence: CSALRDRVNQPQHF.

This clonotype occurred many times. The rearrangement uses TRBV6-6 and TRBJ1-5, with TRBD1 matching over 7 bases. J was trimmed by 0 bases and V by 4 bases; bases with no gene match: 6. CDR3 size: 16 residues. Germline-derived CDR1 and CDR2 are MNHNY and SVGAGI (reference sequence). The CDR3 nucleotides are TGTGCCAGCAGTTCCGGGACAGAGTTTAGCAATCAGCCCCAGCATTTT. Protein product: CASSSGTEFSNQPQHF.

In this sample, this clonotype turned up a few times. The gene calls are TRBV5-1 and TRBJ2-3; the match to TRBD2 covers 9 bases. There are 18 residues in the CDR3. Per germline, CDR1 SGHRS and CDR2 YFSETQ. Trimming at V came to 5 bases and at J to 0 bases, leaving 13 bases not matched to a gene. The CDR3: CASSIHSVTSGSTDTQYF. DNA of the CDR3: TGCGCCAGCAGTATACATTCCGTGACTAGCGGTAGCACAGATACGCAGTATTTT.

This clonotype occurred many times. The genes are TRBV12-3 or TRBV12-4 and TRBJ2-3, with 9 positions matching TRBD2. This CDR3 comprises 17 residues. V shed 3 bases, J shed 3 bases, and the junction held 10 bases outside the gene matches. CDR3 loop: CASSFLAIAGVTDTQYF. In nucleotides, the CDR3 is TGTGCCAGCAGTTTCCTCGCCATAGCGGGAGTGACAGATACGCAGTATTTT.

This clonotype appeared many times. This chain uses TRBV10-3 with TRBJ2-2, with a tentative D call TRBD1 (6 bases). Trimming took 7 bases from V and 4 from J, leaving 10 bases between them. The CDR3 extends over 13 amino acids. From germline, CDR1 is ENHRY and CDR2 SYGVKD. CDR3 nucleotide sequence: TGTGCCATCAACAGGGCTGGCACCGGGGAGCTGTTTTTT. Its protein is CAINRAGTGELFF.

By sample share, this clonotype is medium-sized. The V and J genes are TRBV10-3 and TRBJ2-3; no clear D gene. The CDR3 consists of 12 residues. V was shortened by 5 bases and J by 4 bases, with 7 bases between the two germline ends. Germline CDR1 is ENHRY and CDR2 is SYGVKD. CDR3 DNA sequence: TGTGCCATCAGTTCCATAGCAGATACGCAGTATTTT. Its protein product is CAISSIADTQYF.

By share, this clonotype ranks as medium-sized (0.01 to 0.1%). The rearrangement uses TRBV29-1 and TRBJ2-3; D is undetermined. Trimming shortened V by 5 bases and J by 5 bases, and 8 bases separated the two germline ends. The CDR3 has 11 amino acids. The V gene's germline CDR1 is SQVTM and CDR2 ANQGSEA. CDR3: CSVHSGDTQYF. The CDR3 DNA follows: TGCAGCGTTCACAGTGGAGATACGCAGTATTTT.

This clonotype was seen more than once but under ten times. The chain links TRBV29-1 to TRBJ2-2; TRBD2 is a possible D gene (6 bases). Deletions cut 5 bases from V and 4 bases from J, with 17 bases between. CDR1 SQVTM and CDR2 ANQGSEA come from the germline V gene. CDR3 size: 15 residues. The CDR3 bases are TGCAGCGTTTGGGGGTCCCAGGGAGGCACCGGGGAGCTGTTTTTT. Protein product: CSVWGSQGGTGELFF.

With respect to this clonotype: A much larger clonotype is one base distant, so this may be a read error. V usage is TRBV4-2 and J usage is TRBJ2-3, with 10 bases matching TRBD2. From germline, CDR1 is LGHNA and CDR2 YNFKEQ. The CDR3 length is 18 residues. CDR3 nucleotides: TGTACCAGCAGCCAAGAGAGTCTAGCGGGAGTGAGCACAGATACGCAGTATTTT. Protein sequence: CTSSQESLAGVSTDTQYF.

This clonotype came up many times. V gene TRBV5-5 combines with J gene TRBJ2-2; unclear D gene. CDR3 length equals 14 residues. V lost 0 bases, J lost 5 bases, and 8 bases lay in between. The germline gives CDR1 SGHKS, CDR2 YYEKEE (reference sequence). CDR3 bases: TGTGCCAGCAGCTTGGCCGTGGGAACCGGGGAGCTGTTTTTT. It encodes CASSLAVGTGELFF.